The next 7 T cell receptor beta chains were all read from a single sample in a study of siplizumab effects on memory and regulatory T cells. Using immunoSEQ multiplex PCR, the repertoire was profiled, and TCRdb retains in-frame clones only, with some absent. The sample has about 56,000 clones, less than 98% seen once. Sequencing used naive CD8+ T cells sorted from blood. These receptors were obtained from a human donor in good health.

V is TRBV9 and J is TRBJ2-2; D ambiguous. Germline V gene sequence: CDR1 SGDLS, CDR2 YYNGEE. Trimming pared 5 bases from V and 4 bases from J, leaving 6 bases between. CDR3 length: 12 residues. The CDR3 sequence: CASREGTGELFF. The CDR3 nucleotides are TGTGCCAGCAGAGAAGGCACCGGGGAGCTGTTTTTT.

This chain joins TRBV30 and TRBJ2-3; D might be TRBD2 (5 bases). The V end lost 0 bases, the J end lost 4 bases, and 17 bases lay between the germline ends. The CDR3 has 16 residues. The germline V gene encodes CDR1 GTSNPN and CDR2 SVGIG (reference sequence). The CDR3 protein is CAWSVALGESSDTQYF. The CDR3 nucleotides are TGTGCCTGGAGTGTTGCCCTCGGGGAGTCCTCAGATACGCAGTATTTT.

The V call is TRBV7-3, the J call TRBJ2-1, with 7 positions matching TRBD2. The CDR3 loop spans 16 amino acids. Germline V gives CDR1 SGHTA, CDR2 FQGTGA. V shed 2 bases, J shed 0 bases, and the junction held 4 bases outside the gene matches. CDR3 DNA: TGTGCCAGCAGCTTAGGGGGGGTTCTCTCCTACAATGAGCAGTTCTTC. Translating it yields CASSLGGVLSYNEQFF.

CDR3 amino acids: CASSVEVPSGSYNEQFF. In DNA, the CDR3 is TGTGCCAGCAGCGTAGAAGTCCCTAGCGGCTCGTACAATGAGCAGTTCTTC. J is TRBJ2-1 and V is TRBV9; 7 bases agree with TRBD2. V gave up 0 bases and J gave up 4 bases; unmatched junction bases: 10. Per the germline V gene, CDR1 is SGDLS and CDR2 is YYNGEE. CDR3 length equals 17 residues.

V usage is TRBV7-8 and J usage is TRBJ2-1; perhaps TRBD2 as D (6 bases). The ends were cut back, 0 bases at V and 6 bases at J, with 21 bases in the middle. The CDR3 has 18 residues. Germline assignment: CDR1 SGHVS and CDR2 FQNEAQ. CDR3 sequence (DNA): TGTGCCAGCAGCTTAGCGGGATCGGCGGGGCCCCCCGGCAATGAGCAGTTCTTC. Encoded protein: CASSLAGSAGPPGNEQFF. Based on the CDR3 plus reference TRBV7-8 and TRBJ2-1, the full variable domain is GAGVSQSPRYKVAKRGQDVALRCDPISGHVSLFWYQQALGQGPEFLTYFQNEAQLDKSGLPSDRFFAERPEGSVSTLKIQRTQQEDSAVYLCASSLAGSAGPPGNEQFFGPGTRLTVL.

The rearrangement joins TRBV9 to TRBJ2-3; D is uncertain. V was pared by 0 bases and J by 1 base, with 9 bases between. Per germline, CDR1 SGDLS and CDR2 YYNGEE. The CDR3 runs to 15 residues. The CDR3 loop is CASSVGSFGTDTQYF. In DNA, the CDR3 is TGTGCCAGCAGCGTAGGTAGCTTCGGCACAGATACGCAGTATTTT.

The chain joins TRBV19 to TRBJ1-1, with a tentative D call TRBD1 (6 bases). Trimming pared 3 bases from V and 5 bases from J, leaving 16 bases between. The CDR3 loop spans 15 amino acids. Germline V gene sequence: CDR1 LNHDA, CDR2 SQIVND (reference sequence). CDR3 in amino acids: CASSIFASGATEAFF. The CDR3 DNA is TGTGCCAGTAGTATTTTTGCTTCAGGGGCGACTGAAGCTTTCTTT.